This TCR beta chain was observed in a study of shared clonotypes between healthy human individuals. Study background: For every donor, three CD4 naive, three CD4 memory, two CD8 naive and one CD8 memory plates were used.

Notes on this clone: Antigen: not known.

Produced via immunoSEQ multiplex PCR; TCRdb's table is partial and in-frame only. The top ten clones hold about 0.41% of a sample with a few million clones, approximately 93% of them seen once. Study results and limitations: Clonotypes shared by all four donors outscored non-shared clonotypes in generation probability.

The CDR3 spans 13 residues. With 7 bases removed from V and 6 bases from J, the gap between germline ends came to 15 bases. Germline V lookup: CDR1 MDHEN, CDR2 SYDVKM. This TCR came from a man aged 18-30 years in good health. Some clones in this sample may be carry-over from other donors' samples. The genes are TRBV28 and TRBJ1-2; D gene ambiguous. The sequencing input was naive CD4+ T cells from PBMCs. The subset here: CD45RA+ positively selected. The CDR3 sequence is CASTSGPINGYTF. The DNA of the CDR3 is TGTGCCAGCACCTCCGGGCCAATAAATGGCTACACCTTC.